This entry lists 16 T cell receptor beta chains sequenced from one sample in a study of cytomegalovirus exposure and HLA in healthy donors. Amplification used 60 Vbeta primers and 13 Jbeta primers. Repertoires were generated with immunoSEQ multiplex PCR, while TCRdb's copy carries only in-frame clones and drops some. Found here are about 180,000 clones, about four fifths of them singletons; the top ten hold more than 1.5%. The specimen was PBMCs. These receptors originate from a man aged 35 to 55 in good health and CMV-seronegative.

The CDR3 loop is CASGTRGNEKLFF. CDR3 nucleotide sequence: TGTGCCAGCGGAACCAGAGGGAATGAAAAACTGTTTTTT. This chain links TRBV6-5 with TRBJ1-4; D remains unclear. The V end was cut by 8 bases, the J end by 5 bases, with 12 bases between. The length of the CDR3 is 13 residues. Germline CDR1 is MNHEY and CDR2 is SVGAGI.

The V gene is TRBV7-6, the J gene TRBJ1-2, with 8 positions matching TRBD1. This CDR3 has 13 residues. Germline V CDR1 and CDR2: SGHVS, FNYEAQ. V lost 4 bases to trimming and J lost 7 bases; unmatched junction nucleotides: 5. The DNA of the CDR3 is TGTGCCAGCAGCTCACAGGGGGACTCTGGCTACACCTTC. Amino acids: CASSSQGDSGYTF.

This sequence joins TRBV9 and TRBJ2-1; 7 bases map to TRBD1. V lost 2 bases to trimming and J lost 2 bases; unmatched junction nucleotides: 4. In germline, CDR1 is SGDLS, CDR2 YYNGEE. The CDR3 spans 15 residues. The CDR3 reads CASSVGQRTYNEQFF. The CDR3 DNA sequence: TGTGCCAGCAGCGTGGGACAGCGGACCTACAATGAGCAGTTCTTC.

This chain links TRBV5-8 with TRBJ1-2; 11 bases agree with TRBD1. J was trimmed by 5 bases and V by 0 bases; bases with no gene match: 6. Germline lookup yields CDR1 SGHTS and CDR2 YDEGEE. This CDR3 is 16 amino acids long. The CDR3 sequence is CASSLAPGQGAYGYTF. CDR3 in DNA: TGTGCCAGCAGCTTGGCCCCTGGACAGGGGGCTTATGGCTACACCTTC.

This chain's CDR3 is CASSQLQGSAGELFF. The CDR3 DNA reads TGCGCCAGCAGCCAATTGCAGGGTTCCGCCGGGGAGCTGTTTTTT. This chain links TRBV4-3 with TRBJ2-2; weak D call: TRBD1 (5 bases). CDR1 LGHNA and CDR2 YSLEER come from the germline V gene. This CDR3 contains 15 residues. The V gene lost 2 bases and the J gene lost 6 bases, with 13 bases spanning the gap.

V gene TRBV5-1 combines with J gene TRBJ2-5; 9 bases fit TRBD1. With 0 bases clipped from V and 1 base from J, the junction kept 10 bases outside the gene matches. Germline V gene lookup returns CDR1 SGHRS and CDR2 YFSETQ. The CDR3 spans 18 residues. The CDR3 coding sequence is TGCGCCAGCAGCTTGGGACAGGGGGTTGGGCCCAGCCAAGAGACCCAGTACTTC. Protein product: CASSLGQGVGPSQETQYF.

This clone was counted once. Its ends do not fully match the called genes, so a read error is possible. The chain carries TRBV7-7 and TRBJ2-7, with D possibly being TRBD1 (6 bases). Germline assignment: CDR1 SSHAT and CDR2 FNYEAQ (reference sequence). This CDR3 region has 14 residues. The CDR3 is CASSLGGASYEQYF. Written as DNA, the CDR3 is TGTGCTAGCAGCTTAGGGGGAGCAAGCTACGAGCAGTACTTC. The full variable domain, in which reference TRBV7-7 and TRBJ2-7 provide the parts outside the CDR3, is GAGVSQSPRYKVTKRGQDVTLRCDPISSHATLYWYQQALGQGPEFLTYFNYEAQPDKSGLPSDRFSAERPEGSISTLTIQRTEQRDSAMYRCASSLGGASYEQYFGPGTRLTVT.

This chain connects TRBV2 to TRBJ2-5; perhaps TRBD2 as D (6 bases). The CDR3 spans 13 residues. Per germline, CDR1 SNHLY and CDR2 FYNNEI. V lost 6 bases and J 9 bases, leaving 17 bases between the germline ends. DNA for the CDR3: TGTGCCAGCAGAGGGACGGCGGGGACGGCCCAGTACTTC. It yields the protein CASRGTAGTAQYF. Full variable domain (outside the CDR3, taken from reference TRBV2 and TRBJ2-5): EPEVTQTPSHQVTQMGQEVILRCVPISNHLYFYWYRQILGQKVEFLVSFYNNEISEKSEIFDDQFSVERPDGSNFTLKIRSTKLEDSAMYFCASRGTAGTAQYFGPGTRLLVL.

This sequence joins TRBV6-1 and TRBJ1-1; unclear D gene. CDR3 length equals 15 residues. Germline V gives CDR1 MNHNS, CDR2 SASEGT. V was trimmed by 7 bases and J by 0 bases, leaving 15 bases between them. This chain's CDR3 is CASIEGGRLNTEAFF. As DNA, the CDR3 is TGTGCCAGCATTGAGGGAGGACGGTTGAACACTGAAGCTTTCTTT.

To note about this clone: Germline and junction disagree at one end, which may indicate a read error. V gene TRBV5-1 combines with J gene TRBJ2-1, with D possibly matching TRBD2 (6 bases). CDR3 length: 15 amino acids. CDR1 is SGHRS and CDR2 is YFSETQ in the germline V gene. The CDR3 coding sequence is TGCGCCAGCAGCCCCGGACTACAAACCTACGATGAGCAGTTCTTC. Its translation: CASSPGLQTYDEQFF.

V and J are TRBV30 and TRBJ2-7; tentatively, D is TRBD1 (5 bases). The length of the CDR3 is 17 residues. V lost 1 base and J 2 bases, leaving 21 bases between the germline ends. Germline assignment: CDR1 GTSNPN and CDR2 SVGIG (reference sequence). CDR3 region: CAWSDRLTTWGAYEQYF. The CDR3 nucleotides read TGTGCCTGGAGTGACCGACTTACCACCTGGGGCGCCTACGAGCAGTACTTC.

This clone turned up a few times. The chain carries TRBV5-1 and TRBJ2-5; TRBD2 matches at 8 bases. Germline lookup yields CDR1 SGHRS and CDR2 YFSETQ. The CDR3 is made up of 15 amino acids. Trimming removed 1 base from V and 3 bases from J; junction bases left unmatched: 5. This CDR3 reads CASSLTGGPEETQYF. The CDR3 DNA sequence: TGCGCCAGCAGCTTGACGGGAGGGCCGGAAGAGACCCAGTACTTC. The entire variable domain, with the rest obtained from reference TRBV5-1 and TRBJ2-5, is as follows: KAGVTQTPRYLIKTRGQQVTLSCSPISGHRSVSWYQQTPGQGLQFLFEYFSETQRNKGNFPGRFSGRQFSNSRSEMNVSTLELGDSALYLCASSLTGGPEETQYFGPGTRLLVL.

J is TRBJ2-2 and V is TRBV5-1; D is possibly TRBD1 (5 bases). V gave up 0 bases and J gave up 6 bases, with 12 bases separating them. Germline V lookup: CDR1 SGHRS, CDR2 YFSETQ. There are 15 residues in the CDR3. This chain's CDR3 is CASSLVSGYPGELFF. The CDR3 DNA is TGCGCCAGCAGCTTGGTGTCAGGGTACCCCGGGGAGCTGTTTTTT.

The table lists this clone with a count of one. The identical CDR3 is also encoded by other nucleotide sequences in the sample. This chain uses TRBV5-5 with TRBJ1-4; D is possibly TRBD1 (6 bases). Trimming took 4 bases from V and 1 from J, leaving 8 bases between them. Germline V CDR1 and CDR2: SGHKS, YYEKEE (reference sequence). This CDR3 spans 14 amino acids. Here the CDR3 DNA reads TGTGCCAGCAGCACGGGACAAACTAATGAAAAACTGTTTTTT. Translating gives CASSTGQTNEKLFF.

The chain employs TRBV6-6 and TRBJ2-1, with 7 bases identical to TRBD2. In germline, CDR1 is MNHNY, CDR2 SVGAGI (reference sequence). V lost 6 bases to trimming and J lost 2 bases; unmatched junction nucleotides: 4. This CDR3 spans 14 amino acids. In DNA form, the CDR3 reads TGTGCCAGCAGCACCGGGACTACCTACAATGAGCAGTTCTTC. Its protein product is CASSTGTTYNEQFF.

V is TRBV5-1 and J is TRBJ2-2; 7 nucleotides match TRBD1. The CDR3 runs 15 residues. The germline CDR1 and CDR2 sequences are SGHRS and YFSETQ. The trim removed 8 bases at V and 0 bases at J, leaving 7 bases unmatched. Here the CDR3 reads CASVQGSANTGELFF. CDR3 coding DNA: TGCGCCAGTGTACAGGGGAGCGCGAACACCGGGGAGCTGTTTTTT.